This T cell receptor beta chain was identified during a study of blood T cell repertoires in COVID-19. Study context: Samples representing acute and convalescent COVID-19 were sourced from the United States, Italy and Spain. T cells, B-cell-depleted T cells, or PBMCs provided the cDNA or gDNA that served as material.

The CDR3 runs 14 residues. The V end was cut by 3 bases, the J end by 7 bases, with 11 bases between. CDR1 is SGDLS, CDR2 YYNGEE, per germline. Sequenced by immunoSEQ multiplex PCR; TCRdb stores in-frame clones only, minus some. This table holds about 250,000 clones, about 68% found once. The genes are TRBV9 and TRBJ1-6; TRBD1 is a possible D gene (6 bases). Sample: peripheral blood. This clonotype was sampled from a woman at least 80 years old with acute or convalescent COVID-19. The CDR3 nucleotides read TGTGCCAGCAGCGCGGAGGGGGGGAATTCACCCCTCCACTTT. The encoded protein is CASSAEGGNSPLHF.